This T cell receptor beta chain was recorded in a study of T cell changes during pregnancy in multiple sclerosis. Measured with immunoSEQ multiplex PCR; TCRdb has only the in-frame clones, and not every one. The table lists roughly 99,000 clones, 92% of them singletons. CDR1 and CDR2 from the germline V gene are LNHDA and SQIVND (reference sequence). Trimming pared 1 base from V and 3 bases from J, leaving 11 bases between. This CDR3 region has 15 residues. This clonotype was sampled from a female donor in good health, enrolled as a control in a pregnancy study. The starting material was peripheral blood, obtained after pregnancy. This rearrangement joins TRBV19 to TRBJ2-3; possibly TRBD1 for D (6 bases). CDR3 in amino acids: CASSIGQRGTDTQYF. The CDR3 nucleotides read TGTGCCAGTAGTATAGGCCAAAGGGGGACAGATACGCAGTATTTT. Filled out from reference TRBV19 and TRBJ2-3, the complete variable domain reads DGGITQSPKYLFRKEGQNVTLSCEQNLNHDAMYWYRQDPGQGLRLIYYSQIVNDFQKGDIAEGYSVSREKKESFPLTVTSAQKNPTAFYLCASSIGQRGTDTQYFGPGTRLTVL.